This is a list of T cell receptor beta chains from one sample in a study of cytomegalovirus exposure and HLA in healthy donors. This table comes from immunoSEQ multiplex PCR, and its TCRdb copy is limited to in-frame clones, with some not included. The sample has around 270,000 clones; 80% are singletons. Sequenced input: PBMCs. These receptors were obtained from a girl aged 2-10 years in good health and CMV-seronegative. Each CDR3 is given with its conserved first and last residue. The order of the fields is V gene, clone size, D gene, J gene, CDR3 DNA, CDR3 protein. A D gene is named only where the DNA matches it firmly. Expanded clones get a size class; other rows say once, few or many, or leave the size out.

TRBV5-1	NA	NA	TRBJ2-5	TGCGCCAGCAGCATTCCCCTTGAGACCCAGTACTTC	CASSIPLETQYF
TRBV7-9	NA	TRBD1	TRBJ2-4	TGTGCCAGCAGCCTCAGTTTAATGGACAGGCAGGCCAAAAACATTCAGTACTTC	CASSLSLMDRQAKNIQYF
TRBV7-6	few	TRBD1	TRBJ1-1	TGTGCCAGCAGCCGGAGACAGGGGACGGTCACTGAAGCTTTCTTT	CASSRRQGTVTEAFF
TRBV2	few	TRBD1	TRBJ1-4	TGTGCCAGCAGTGCGGAGACAGGGAACGAAAAACTGTTTTTT	CASSAETGNEKLFF
TRBV5-1	NA	NA	TRBJ1-6	TGCGCCAGCAGCTTGAGCAGGGCTAATTCACCCCTCCACTTT	CASSLSRANSPLHF
TRBV5-1	NA	TRBD2	TRBJ2-7	TGCGCCAGCAGCTCCCTAACTAGCGGCTCCTACGAGCAGTACTTC	CASSSLTSGSYEQYF
TRBV27	NA	TRBD1	TRBJ2-7	TGTGCCAGCAGAAGACAGGGCTACGAGCAGTACTTC	CASRRQGYEQYF
TRBV7-6	NA	TRBD1	TRBJ2-7	TGTGCCAGCAGCCGACAGGGTTACTACGAGCAGTACTTC	CASSRQGYYEQYF
TRBV28	NA	NA	TRBJ2-7	TGTGCCAGCAGTTGGGGACTTCCCGCCTACGAGCAGTACTTC	CASSWGLPAYEQYF
TRBV28	NA	NA	TRBJ2-5	TGTGCCAGCAGTTTTGGGGGTAGGGGGCAAGAGACCCAGTACTTC	CASSFGGRGQETQYF
TRBV5-1	NA	NA	TRBJ1-1	TGCGCCAGCAGCTTGTTAGGGGACTCGGAGGCTTTCTTT	CASSLLGDSEAFF
TRBV7-9	NA	NA	TRBJ1-2	TGTGCCAGCAGCCAAGGACAGACCTATGGCTACACCTTC	CASSQGQTYGYTF
TRBV19	NA	TRBD1	TRBJ1-6	TGTGCCAGTAGTACCCACAGGGGACGGAATTCACCCCTCCACTTT	CASSTHRGRNSPLHF
TRBV7-6	NA	TRBD1	TRBJ2-7	TGTGCCAGCAGTTGGACAGGATACGAGCAGTACTTC	CASSWTGYEQYF
TRBV29-1	NA	NA	TRBJ1-2	TGCAGCGCAGCGGGGAGTGACAACTATGGCTACACCTTC	CSAAGSDNYGYTF
TRBV18	NA	TRBD2	TRBJ2-7	TGTGCCAGCTCACCACCGATAGCGGGAGGGTACGAGCAGTACTTC	CASSPPIAGGYEQYF
TRBV6-6	NA	TRBD2	TRBJ2-2	TGTGCCAGCAGTCGCGGACTAGCGGTCTCTTCGGGGGAGCTGTTTTTT	CASSRGLAVSSGELFF
TRBV5-1	NA	NA	TRBJ1-2	TGCGCCAGCAGCTGGGGGCAGGGCACTCTTGGCTACACCTTC	CASSWGQGTLGYTF
TRBV5-6	NA	TRBD1	TRBJ2-7	TGTGCCAGCAGCTTTCCGGGACAGGGGCGGAGGGAGCAGTACTTC	CASSFPGQGRREQYF
TRBV5-1	NA	TRBD2	TRBJ2-1	TGCGCCAGCAGCTTGGCCGGGGGGAATGAGCAGTTCTTC	CASSLAGGNEQFF
TRBV2	NA	NA	TRBJ1-4	TGTGCCAGCAGGGGCAATAGAAATGAAAAACTGTTTTTT	CASRGNRNEKLFF
TRBV2	NA	NA	TRBJ1-2	TGTGCCAGCATCTTTCGGGACTACAGGGACGGCTACACCTTC	CASIFRDYRDGYTF
TRBV5-6	NA	NA	TRBJ2-6	TGTGCCAGCAGCCTCTTCTCTGGGGCCAACGTCCTGACTTTC	CASSLFSGANVLTF
TRBV11-3	once	TRBD1	TRBJ2-1	TGTGCCAGCAGCCTAGAAGGGACAGGCTCCTACAATGAGCAGTTCTTC	CASSLEGTGSYNEQFF
TRBV6-6	NA	TRBD2	TRBJ2-7	TGTGCCAGCAGCTCGGGACTAGCGGGAGGGTACGAGCAGTACTTC	CASSSGLAGGYEQYF
TRBV2	NA	TRBD2	TRBJ2-1	TGTGCCAGCAAATGGACCAGCGGGAGGGGATTCAATGAGCAGTTCTTC	CASKWTSGRGFNEQFF
TRBV6-6	few	TRBD1	TRBJ1-3	TGTGCCAGCAGTCTTGGAGGGGGCTATCATGGAAACACCATATATTTT	CASSLGGGYHGNTIYF
TRBV19	NA	TRBD1	TRBJ1-6	TGTGCCAGTAGTTTAAACCCGGGACAGGGGGTTTTTTCCCTCCACTTT	CASSLNPGQGVFSLHF
TRBV2	NA	NA	TRBJ1-1	TGTGCCAGCCGGGACAACGGACGCGCTTTCTTT	CASRDNGRAFF
TRBV5-5	NA	TRBD2	TRBJ2-1	TGTGCCAGCAGCCCTCGGGTAGCGGGAGGGTCTGGTGAGCAGTTCTTC	CASSPRVAGGSGEQFF
TRBV4-1	NA	NA	TRBJ1-6	TGCGCCAGCAGCCAAGATCAACAGCCTAATTCACCCCTCCACTTT	CASSQDQQPNSPLHF
TRBV5-1	NA	TRBD1	TRBJ1-2	TGCGCCAGCAGCTTGGATCCAGGGGGCTTCTATGGCTACACCTTC	CASSLDPGGFYGYTF
TRBV19	few	TRBD2	TRBJ2-5	TGTGCCAGTAGTATAGCAACATCTGCGGGGGAAGAGACCCAGTACTTC	CASSIATSAGEETQYF
TRBV6-1	NA	TRBD1	TRBJ2-7	TGTGCCAGCGGGGACAGGGTCCCCTACGAGCAGTACTTC	CASGDRVPYEQYF
TRBV11-2	NA	TRBD2	TRBJ2-1	TGTGCCAGCAGCTTATCTAGCGGGAGGGCGATTGAGCAGTTCTTC	CASSLSSGRAIEQFF
TRBV5-4	once	TRBD2	TRBJ2-5	TGTGCCAGCAGCTTCACGGGAGGGGAGACCCAGTACTTC	CASSFTGGETQYF
TRBV15	NA	NA	TRBJ1-3	TGTGCCACCAGCACTTCCCGGATAGCCCGATTGGGAAACACCATATATTTT	CATSTSRIARLGNTIYF
TRBV28	once	NA	TRBJ1-5	TGTGCCAGCAGTTGGGCCGGAAGATATAGCAATCAGCCCCAGCATTTT	CASSWAGRYSNQPQHF
TRBV4-2	few	NA	TRBJ2-4	TGTGCCAGCAGCCAAGATAGACGATGGTGGAGAGCCAAAAACATTCAGTACTTC	CASSQDRRWWRAKNIQYF
TRBV5-6	NA	NA	TRBJ1-5	TGTGCCAGCACCCACCGGCGGGATAGCAATCAGCCCCAGCATTTT	CASTHRRDSNQPQHF
TRBV29-1	NA	TRBD1	TRBJ1-2	TGCAGCGTGGGCCGGGACAGGGGATCCGGCTACGGCTACACCTTC	CSVGRDRGSGYGYTF
TRBV6-1	NA	NA	TRBJ1-5	TGTGCCAGCAGTGAGTTCAGTACCTCAGATCAGCCCCAGCATTTT	CASSEFSTSDQPQHF
TRBV7-3	NA	TRBD2	TRBJ2-3	TGTGCCAGCAGCCTTGTCGGGGGGGCATTCGATACGCAGTATTTT	CASSLVGGAFDTQYF
TRBV30	few	TRBD2	TRBJ2-1	TGTGCCTGGAGTGCCCTTTGGGCGATTCCAGCGGGATACGTCTACAATGAGCAGTTCTTC	CAWSALWAIPAGYVYNEQFF
TRBV11-3	NA	TRBD1	TRBJ1-4	TGTGCCAGCAGCTCGACAGGGACAAGTGAAAAACTGTTTTTT	CASSSTGTSEKLFF
TRBV5-1	NA	NA	TRBJ1-1	TGCGCCAGCAGCTTGGTTATAAGGACAGTGAACACTGAAGCTTTCTTT	CASSLVIRTVNTEAFF
TRBV5-1	once	TRBD2	TRBJ2-2	TGCGCCAGCAGTTTGGGACTAGATGTCTCTCGGGAGCTGTTTTTT	CASSLGLDVSRELFF